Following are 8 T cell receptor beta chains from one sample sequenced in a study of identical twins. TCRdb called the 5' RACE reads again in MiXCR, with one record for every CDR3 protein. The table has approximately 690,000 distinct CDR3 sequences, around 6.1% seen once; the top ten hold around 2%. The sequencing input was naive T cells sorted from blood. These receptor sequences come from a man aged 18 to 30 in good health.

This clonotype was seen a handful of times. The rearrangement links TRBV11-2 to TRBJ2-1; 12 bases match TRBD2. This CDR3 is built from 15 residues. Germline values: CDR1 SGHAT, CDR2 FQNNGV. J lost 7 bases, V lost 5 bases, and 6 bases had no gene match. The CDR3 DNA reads TGTGCCAGCAGCCCCGGTGGACTAGCGGGGAATGAGCAGTTCTTC. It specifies CASSPGGLAGNEQFF.

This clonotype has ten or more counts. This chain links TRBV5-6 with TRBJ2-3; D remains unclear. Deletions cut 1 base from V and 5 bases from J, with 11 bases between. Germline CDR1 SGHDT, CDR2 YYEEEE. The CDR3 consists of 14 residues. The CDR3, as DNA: TGTGCCAGCAGCTTGTCGTCATGGGGAGATACGCAGTATTTT. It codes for CASSLSSWGDTQYF.

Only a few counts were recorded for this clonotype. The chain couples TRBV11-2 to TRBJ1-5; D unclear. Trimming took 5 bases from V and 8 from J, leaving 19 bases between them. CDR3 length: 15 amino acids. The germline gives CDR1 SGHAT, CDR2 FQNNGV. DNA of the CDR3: TGTGCCAGCAGCCATGGACGTCAATCAGCAGAGCCCCAGCATTTT. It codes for CASSHGRQSAEPQHF.

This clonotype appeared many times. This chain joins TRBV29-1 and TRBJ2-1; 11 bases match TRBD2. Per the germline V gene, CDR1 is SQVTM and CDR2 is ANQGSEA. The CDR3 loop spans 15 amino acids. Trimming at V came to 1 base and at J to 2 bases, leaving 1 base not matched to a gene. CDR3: CSVEGSGRAYNEQFF. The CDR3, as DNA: TGCAGCGTTGAAGGTAGCGGGAGGGCCTACAATGAGCAGTTCTTC.

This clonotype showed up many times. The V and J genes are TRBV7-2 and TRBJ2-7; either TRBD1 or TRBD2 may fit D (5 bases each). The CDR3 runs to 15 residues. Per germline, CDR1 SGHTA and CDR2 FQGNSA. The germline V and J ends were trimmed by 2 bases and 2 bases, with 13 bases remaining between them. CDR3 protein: CASSLRPGTTYEQYF. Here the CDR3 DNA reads TGTGCCAGCAGCTTACGCCCCGGGACCACCTACGAGCAGTACTTC. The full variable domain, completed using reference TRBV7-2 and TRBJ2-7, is GAGVSQSPSNKVTEKGKDVELRCDPISGHTALYWYRQSLGQGLEFLIYFQGNSAPDKSGLPSDRFSAERTGGSVSTLTIQRTQQEDSAVYLCASSLRPGTTYEQYFGPGTRLTVT.

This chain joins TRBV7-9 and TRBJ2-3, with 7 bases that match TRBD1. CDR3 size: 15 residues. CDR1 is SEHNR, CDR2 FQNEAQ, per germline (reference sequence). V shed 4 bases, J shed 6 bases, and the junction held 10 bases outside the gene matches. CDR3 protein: CASSSIMDRMDTQYF. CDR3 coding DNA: TGTGCCAGCAGCTCCATAATGGACAGGATGGATACGCAGTATTTT.

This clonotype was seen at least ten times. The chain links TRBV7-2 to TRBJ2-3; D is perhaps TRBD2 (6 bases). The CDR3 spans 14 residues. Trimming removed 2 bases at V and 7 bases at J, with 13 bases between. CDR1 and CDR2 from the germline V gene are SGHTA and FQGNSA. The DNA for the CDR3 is TGTGCCAGCAGCTTAATCGAAGCGGGCAATACGCAGTATTTT. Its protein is CASSLIEAGNTQYF.

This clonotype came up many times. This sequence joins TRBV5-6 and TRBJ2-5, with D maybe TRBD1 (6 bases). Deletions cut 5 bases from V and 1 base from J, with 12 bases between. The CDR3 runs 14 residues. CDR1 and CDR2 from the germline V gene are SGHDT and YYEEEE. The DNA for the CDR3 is TGTGCCAGCAGATCCGGACAGCCCCAAGAGACCCAGTACTTC. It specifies CASRSGQPQETQYF. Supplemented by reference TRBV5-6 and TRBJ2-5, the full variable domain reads DAGVTQSPTHLIKTRGQQVTLRCSPKSGHDTVSWYQQALGQGPQFIFQYYEEEERQRGNFPDRFSGHQFPNYSSELNVNALLLGDSALYLCASRSGQPQETQYFGPGTRLLVL.